This entry describes one TCR beta chain. The data derive from a study of PD-L1 blockade in urothelial cancer. The protocol was immunoSEQ multiplex PCR, while the TCRdb copy is restricted to in-frame clones and leaves out a portion. Of about 74,000 clones listed, approximately 87% are singletons. There are 12 residues in the CDR3. In germline, CDR1 is SGHRS, CDR2 YFSETQ. The V and J ends lost 4 bases and 7 bases respectively, with 9 bases between them. This sample's time point: pretreatment peripheral blood. The gene calls are TRBV5-1 and TRBJ2-1, with D unclear. The sequence was obtained from a man between 65 and 80 years old with urothelial cancer. The specimen was PBMCs, collected around atezolizumab (anti-PD-L1) treatment. For the CDR3, the DNA is TGCGCCAGCAGCCTCTCGAGGAATGAGCAGTTCTTC. Amino acids: CASSLSRNEQFF.